The clone carrying this T cell receptor beta chain was found a few times. The data originate from a study of blood T cell repertoires in COVID-19. Study summary: The United States, Italy and Spain provided the acute and convalescent COVID-19 samples. T cells, B-cell-depleted T cells, or PBMCs supplied cDNA or gDNA.

The CDR3 sequence is 15 residues long. The ends lost 0 bases at V and 4 bases at J; junction bases unmatched: 2. CDR1 and CDR2 (germline): ENHRY, SYGVKD. The protocol was immunoSEQ multiplex PCR, while the TCRdb copy is restricted to in-frame clones and leaves out a portion. The data hold about 240,000 clones, with 88% observed a single time. The source is a woman in her forties who had recovered from COVID-19. The source material was peripheral blood. The V and J genes are TRBV10-3 and TRBJ2-3; TRBD2 aligns across 9 bases. CDR3 sequence (DNA): TGTGCCATCAGTGAGTCTAGCGGGAGTGCAGATACGCAGTATTTT. The encoded protein is CAISESSGSADTQYF.